What follows are 3 T cell receptor beta chains derived from one specimen sequenced in a study of somatic mutations in cytotoxic T cells in rheumatoid arthritis. Method: immunoSEQ multiplex PCR; TCRdb's copy keeps in-frame clones and lacks some. The sample lists about 7,400 clones, roughly 87% seen once, with roughly a sixth in the top ten. Sequencing was carried out using CD8+ T cells sorted from blood. The receptors were gathered from a middle-aged man with rheumatoid arthritis.

This clone was seen only once. The chain combines TRBV6-5 with TRBJ2-1; D is possibly TRBD1 (5 bases). V gave up 4 bases and J gave up 9 bases, with 13 bases separating them. The CDR3 totals 13 residues. Germline-derived CDR1 and CDR2 are MNHEY and SVGAGI. The CDR3 is CASSLQQGFEQFF. DNA for the CDR3: TGTGCCAGCAGTTTACAGCAGGGTTTTGAGCAGTTCTTC.

Concerning this clone itself: The germline gene is not matched at one end of the junction; a read error may be the cause. The V and J genes are TRBV7-7 and TRBJ1-3; perhaps TRBD1 as D (5 bases). This CDR3 has 16 residues. Germline V gene sequence: CDR1 SSHAT, CDR2 FNYEAQ (reference sequence). The CDR3 DNA sequence: TGTGCTAGCAGCTTAGCGTTCAGGGTGTATCGAAACACCATATATTTT. The encoded protein is CASSLAFRVYRNTIYF.

The rearrangement uses TRBV6-1 and TRBJ2-1, with TRBD1 matching over 8 bases. CDR3 length equals 15 residues. Per germline, CDR1 MNHNS and CDR2 SASEGT. J lost 0 bases, V lost 2 bases, and 0 bases had no gene match. This CDR3 is CASSETGGSYNEQFF. The CDR3 DNA is TGTGCCAGCAGTGAAACAGGGGGCTCCTACAATGAGCAGTTCTTC.